The clone carrying this T cell receptor (beta chain) was picked up many times. Its target is unknown. From around 0.4 ug of RNA, a library with molecular barcoded alpha/delta and beta/gamma adaptors was made. TCRdb re-called the reads through MiXCR, storing one row per CDR3 protein. The sample lists around 23,000 distinct CDR3 sequences; under 25% were seen once. The sample comes from a study of read filtering for tumor transcriptome and immune sequencing. Study-wide background: 8 patients were R-ISS I, more than 15 were R-ISS II, roughly 7 were R-ISS III. Study-wide results and caveats: Approximately 82% of IR-seq clonotypes had one read, totaling around 3.4% of reads; RNA-seq: roughly 76% and 46%. Even smaller IR-seq throughput identified most shared clonotypes. Sorted CD138-negative bone marrow cells were not purified T cells.

The CDR3 has 15 amino acids. CDR1 is LGHDT, CDR2 YNNKEL, per germline (reference sequence). The V gene lost 0 bases and the J gene lost 5 bases, with 12 bases spanning the gap. The V call is TRBV3-1, the J call TRBJ2-3; D unresolved. The sequence derives from a donor over 35 with multiple myeloma. Sequencing was done on a sample of a population of CD138-negative cells sorted from bone marrow. CDR3 in DNA: TGTGCCAGCAGCCAAGAACCCAGCCGCGGAGATACGCAGTATTTT. Its protein product is CASSQEPSRGDTQYF.